Included here is one TCR beta chain sequence, with context. The entry originates in a study of T cells in Graves' hyperthyroidism and ophthalmopathy. Amplification of TCR beta CDR3 regions used RNA as the template. The HTBI primer set was used in a first-round RT-PCR of the TCR CDR3. TCRdb independently ran MiXCR on the multiplex PCR reads; one entry per CDR3 protein. The data contain 600,000 or so distinct CDR3 sequences, about 17% of them seen just once; the ten biggest clones take up 3.8%. Uncontrolled infection, other autoimmune disease, pregnancy or lactation barred patients from enrollment. Diagnoses used clinical symptoms, serum thyroxine and TRAb, thyroid ultrasound and orbital computed tomography. The CDR3 spans 14 residues. Germline lookup yields CDR1 ENHRY and CDR2 SYGVKD. V shed 6 bases, J shed 6 bases, and the junction held 9 bases outside the gene matches.

The source of this sequence is a woman in her thirties with Graves' hyperthyroidism. The sequenced material came from blood. The V gene is TRBV10-3, the J gene TRBJ2-7, with TRBD1 matching over 9 bases. CDR3 coding DNA: TGTGCCATCAGCCCCGGGACAGGGCCCCCCGAGCAGTACTTC. Its translation: CAISPGTGPPEQYF.